The present TCR beta chain was sequenced within a study of CD8+ T cells in alopecia areata. The CDR3 runs to 14 residues. Germline V gene data show CDR1 as SEHNR and CDR2 as FQNEAQ (reference sequence). V lost 5 bases and J lost 9, with 17 bases in between. Sequencing used cDNA as its template, made by extracting RNA and reverse transcribing it. Libraries were prepared by immunoSEQ multiplex PCR; TCRdb keeps only in-frame clonotypes and omits some of them. The sample holds around 200,000 clones, approximately 55% seen once. The treatment was: oral pan-JAK inhibitor, 5-10 mg twice daily. This receptor was obtained from a human donor with alopecia areata. The chain joins TRBV7-9 to TRBJ2-1, with D maybe TRBD2 (5 bases). The sequencing here drew on CD8+ T cells sorted from blood, taken at week 24, from a patient treated with tofacitinib. The CDR3: CASSPPRWTAEQFF. Here the CDR3 DNA reads TGTGCCAGCAGCCCTCCCCGGTGGACTGCTGAGCAGTTCTTC.